This T cell receptor beta chain emerged from a study of CD8+CD57+ T cells in acquired aplastic anemia. Turning to the study itself: Yields of DNA that came from sorted CD4+ and CD8+ cells averaged approximately 3.2 ug. Healthy donor sequencing depth: 9.5 million to 10.8 million CD4+, approximately 12 million CD8+ reads.

Trimming left V 7 bases short and J 3 bases short, with 10 bases between. CDR1 SQVTM and CDR2 ANQGSEA come from the germline V gene. The CDR3 spans 11 residues. According to the study, genomic DNA was the template for TCR beta VDJ and CDR3 profiling. TCRdb ran MiXCR on the reads and lists one entry per CDR3 protein. The sample shows a few hundred thousand distinct CDR3 sequences, roughly 57% of them seen only once. This TCR was recovered from a human donor in good health. This chain links TRBV29-1 with TRBJ2-7, with D unclear. The sequenced sample consisted of sorted CD4+, CD8+, or CD8+CD57+ T cells (not recorded which) from PBMCs. The CDR3 DNA sequence: TGCAGCGGGTTAGCAGGCTACGAGCAGTACTTC. It encodes CSGLAGYEQYF.